This T cell receptor beta chain was obtained from a study of cytomegalovirus exposure and HLA in healthy donors. PCR primers comprised 60 Vbeta and 13 Jbeta primers. The method was immunoSEQ multiplex PCR; TCRdb's version includes in-frame clones alone and lacks a portion of them. Of about 180,000 clones listed, about 69% are singletons. The sequenced sample was PBMCs. This clonotype was sampled from a male donor in good health and CMV-seronegative.

The CDR3 here is CASSLESKAADPGELFF. The CDR3 bases are TGCGCCAGCAGCTTGGAGTCTAAAGCGGCCGACCCCGGGGAGCTGTTTTTT. V and J are TRBV5-1 and TRBJ2-2, with TRBD2 as a possible D gene (5 bases). The CDR3 extends over 17 amino acids. Germline CDR1 and CDR2: SGHRS and YFSETQ. V dropped 0 bases and J dropped 6 bases, with 18 bases sitting between them.